Listed here are 20 T cell receptor beta chains from one sample, sequenced in a study of beta chain features in type 1 diabetes. Study-level findings and limits: Shortening of TCRB CDR3s, moderate but significant, appeared in all four CD4+ subsets of Type 1 diabetes patients.

The whole isolated RNA underwent reverse transcription, so sequencing captured expressed TCRB transcripts. The method was immunoSEQ multiplex PCR; TCRdb's version includes in-frame clones alone and lacks a portion of them. The sample includes more than 250,000 clones, around 15% of them seen just once. These TCRs are of unknown antigen specificity. Sample: naive CD4+ T cells from blood. The receptors were sampled from a man aged 25-45 years with type 1 diabetes.

The V gene is TRBV6-6, the J gene TRBJ2-5; no clear D gene. Germline V lookup: CDR1 MNHNY, CDR2 SVGAGI (reference sequence). Trimming took 6 bases from V and 5 from J, leaving 13 bases between them. This CDR3 has 13 residues. Here the CDR3 reads CASRLLGGETQYF. CDR3 nucleotides: TGTGCCAGCAGATTACTCGGTGGTGAGACCCAGTACTTC.

There are a few counts of this clone. This chain uses TRBV6-5 with TRBJ2-7; D might be TRBD2 (5 bases). Trimming took off 2 bases at V and 3 bases at J, with 11 bases between the two ends. This CDR3 is built from 14 residues. Germline V gives CDR1 MNHEY, CDR2 SVGAGI. CDR3 coding DNA: TGTGCCAGCAGTTACGGGCGGGCCCGCTACGAGCAGTACTTC. Amino acids: CASSYGRARYEQYF.

This clone was seen a few times. This chain joins TRBV15 and TRBJ2-5, with TRBD2 matching over 7 bases. This CDR3 region has 16 residues. V lost 1 base to trimming and J lost 1 base; unmatched junction nucleotides: 6. Germline-derived CDR1 and CDR2 are LNHNV and YYDKDF (reference sequence). CDR3 protein: CATSRARETFQETQYF. The CDR3, as DNA: TGTGCCACCAGCAGAGCGCGGGAGACATTCCAAGAGACCCAGTACTTC.

This chain joins TRBV7-9 and TRBJ1-1; 8 bases fit TRBD1. CDR3 size: 15 residues. In germline, CDR1 is SEHNR, CDR2 FQNEAQ (reference sequence). J lost 4 bases, V lost 7 bases, and 11 bases had no gene match. CDR3 bases: TGTGCCAGCACGAAGGACAGGGCGGTTGTCACTGAAGCTTTCTTT. It specifies CASTKDRAVVTEAFF.

The gene calls are TRBV7-6 and TRBJ2-1; 9 nucleotides line up with TRBD1. CDR3 length: 16 amino acids. Germline trimming cut 2 bases from V and 8 bases from J; bases unmatched to any gene: 10. CDR1 SGHVS and CDR2 FNYEAQ come from the germline V gene. The CDR3 nucleotides are TGTGCCAGCAGCTTACCCCCGGGACAGGGCAACGATGAGCAGTTCTTC. It yields the protein CASSLPPGQGNDEQFF.

The rearrangement uses TRBV7-2 and TRBJ2-7; D is perhaps TRBD2 (6 bases). Germline CDR1 reads SGHTA; CDR2 reads FQGNSA. This CDR3 spans 15 amino acids. V was cut by 5 bases and J by 3 bases, with 17 bases left in between. CDR3 DNA: TGTGCCAGCAGCCCCGATTTGGGGCGGGGCTACGAGCAGTACTTC. Residues: CASSPDLGRGYEQYF.

This clone was counted only a few times. This chain connects TRBV5-4 to TRBJ2-1; D call uncertain. CDR1 is SGHNT and CDR2 is YYREEE in the germline V gene (reference sequence). Trimming shortened V by 0 bases and J by 5 bases, and 12 bases separated the two germline ends. This CDR3 is 15 amino acids long. The CDR3 bases are TGTGCCAGCAGCTTGGACAGTATTTCGCACAATGAGCAGTTCTTC. Protein: CASSLDSISHNEQFF.

The V gene is TRBV28, the J gene TRBJ2-5; the D is unclear. This CDR3 region has 13 residues. The germline CDR1 and CDR2 sequences are MDHEN and SYDVKM. Trimming removed 3 bases at V and 5 bases at J, with 10 bases between. The CDR3 is CASSFAVLETQYF. The CDR3 nucleotides are TGTGCCAGCAGTTTTGCGGTATTGGAGACCCAGTACTTC.

This clone was seen only a few times. The rearrangement joins TRBV4-2 to TRBJ2-5, with a possible D match to TRBD1 (6 bases). This CDR3 spans 17 amino acids. The V gene lost 2 bases and the J gene lost 5 bases, with 21 bases spanning the gap. CDR1 is LGHNA, CDR2 YNFKEQ, per germline. The CDR3 bases are TGTGCCAGCAGCCAATCCGCCGGACAGCGCTTAGGGGAGACCCAGTACTTC. Encoded protein: CASSQSAGQRLGETQYF.

This clone has just a few counts. The chain uses TRBV5-1 and TRBJ1-2, with TRBD1 identical over 11 bases. This CDR3 contains 16 residues. The ends lost 0 bases at V and 3 bases at J; junction bases unmatched: 4. Germline CDR1 and CDR2: SGHRS and YFSETQ. In DNA form, the CDR3 reads TGCGCCAGCAGCTTGGGGCCGGGACAGGGGGACTATGGCTACACCTTC. Residues: CASSLGPGQGDYGYTF.

The chain joins TRBV7-9 to TRBJ1-3; D is ambiguous. The CDR3 is 15 residues long. Trimming removed 5 bases from V and 0 bases from J, with 11 bases in between. Germline V CDR1 and CDR2: SEHNR, FQNEAQ (reference sequence). CDR3 protein: CASSTRLLSGNTIYF. The CDR3 DNA follows: TGTGCCAGCAGCACCCGACTCCTCTCTGGAAACACCATATATTTT.

The chain employs TRBV29-1 and TRBJ2-2, with TRBD1 identical over 9 bases. After removal of 5 bases from V and 6 bases from J, the junction contained 7 bases not matched to a gene. The germline gives CDR1 SQVTM, CDR2 ANQGSEA. The CDR3 runs to 14 residues. In nucleotides, the CDR3 is TGCAGCGTTAGTCGGGGACAGGGTTCCGGGGAGCTGTTTTTT. Amino acids: CSVSRGQGSGELFF.

The chain carries TRBV19 and TRBJ2-2; 9 bases map to TRBD2. CDR3 size: 14 residues. V was clipped by 8 bases and J by 3 bases; unmatched bases: 4. Germline V lookup: CDR1 LNHDA, CDR2 SQIVND (reference sequence). In DNA form, the CDR3 reads TGTGCCAGTGGGCTAGCGGGGCACACCGGGGAGCTGTTTTTT. This encodes CASGLAGHTGELFF.

Only a few counts were recorded for this clone. This chain joins TRBV7-9 and TRBJ1-5; D not certain. The CDR3 totals 13 residues. Trimming removed 5 bases at V and 7 bases at J, with 12 bases between. Germline CDR1 reads SEHNR; CDR2 reads FQNEAQ (reference sequence). The DNA of the CDR3 is TGTGCCAGCAGCCCGGACGGGAAGCAGCCCCAGCATTTT. Residues: CASSPDGKQPQHF. The full variable domain, rest sourced from reference TRBV7-9 and TRBJ1-5, is DTGVSQNPRHKITKRGQNVTFRCDPISEHNRLYWYRQTLGQGPEFLTYFQNEAQLEKSRLLSDRFSAERPKGSFSTLEIQRTEQGDSAMYLCASSPDGKQPQHFGDGTRLSIL.

The genes are TRBV19 and TRBJ2-1, with 10 positions matching TRBD2. CDR3 size: 14 residues. Germline CDR1 is LNHDA and CDR2 is SQIVND (reference sequence). V was clipped by 6 bases and J by 5 bases; unmatched bases: 4. This CDR3 reads CASRRTSGDNEQFF. In DNA form, the CDR3 reads TGTGCCAGTAGAAGGACTAGCGGAGACAATGAGCAGTTCTTC.

This clone was observed a handful of times. The chain carries TRBV27 and TRBJ2-3; the match to TRBD2 covers 8 bases. The CDR3 has 15 residues. V lost 5 bases to trimming and J lost 3 bases; unmatched junction nucleotides: 7. Germline CDR1 MNHEY, CDR2 SMNVEV (reference sequence). The CDR3 DNA follows: TGTGCCAGCAGTACACGGACTAGCTGGACAGATACGCAGTATTTT. Amino acid sequence: CASSTRTSWTDTQYF.

This clone occurred a few times. The rearrangement links TRBV18 to TRBJ2-1, with 15 bases matching TRBD2. CDR1 and CDR2 (germline): KGHSH, LQKENI. The CDR3 loop spans 17 amino acids. The trim removed 4 bases at V and 2 bases at J, leaving 3 bases unmatched. CDR3 sequence (DNA): TGTGCCAGCTCACTGCGGACTAGCGGGAGGGCCTACAATGAGCAGTTCTTC. This encodes CASSLRTSGRAYNEQFF.

This chain uses TRBV15 with TRBJ1-5; perhaps TRBD1 as D (5 bases). CDR1 is LNHNV, CDR2 YYDKDF, per germline (reference sequence). The CDR3 spans 16 residues. Trimming shortened V by 5 bases and J by 1 base, and 15 bases separated the two germline ends. The CDR3 sequence: CATSPQSGLSNQPQHF. The CDR3 bases are TGTGCCACCAGCCCCCAGTCGGGACTGAGCAATCAGCCCCAGCATTTT.

The chain links TRBV5-1 to TRBJ2-1, with 9 bases matching TRBD2. The junction had 1 base not matched to a gene; V was cut back by 0 bases and J by 6 bases. The CDR3 runs to 14 residues. The germline gives CDR1 SGHRS, CDR2 YFSETQ. CDR3 sequence reads: CASSLGAGGNEQFF. CDR3 coding DNA: TGCGCCAGCAGCTTGGGAGCGGGAGGCAATGAGCAGTTCTTC.

This clone was seen a few times. The V and J genes are TRBV7-2 and TRBJ2-5; 12 bases map to TRBD2. Germline assignment: CDR1 SGHTA and CDR2 FQGNSA. The CDR3 contains 15 residues. The trim removed 5 bases at V and 5 bases at J, leaving 6 bases unmatched. For the CDR3, the DNA is TGTGCCAGCAGCCCCACTAGCGGGAGGTCGGAGACCCAGTACTTC. Amino acids: CASSPTSGRSETQYF.